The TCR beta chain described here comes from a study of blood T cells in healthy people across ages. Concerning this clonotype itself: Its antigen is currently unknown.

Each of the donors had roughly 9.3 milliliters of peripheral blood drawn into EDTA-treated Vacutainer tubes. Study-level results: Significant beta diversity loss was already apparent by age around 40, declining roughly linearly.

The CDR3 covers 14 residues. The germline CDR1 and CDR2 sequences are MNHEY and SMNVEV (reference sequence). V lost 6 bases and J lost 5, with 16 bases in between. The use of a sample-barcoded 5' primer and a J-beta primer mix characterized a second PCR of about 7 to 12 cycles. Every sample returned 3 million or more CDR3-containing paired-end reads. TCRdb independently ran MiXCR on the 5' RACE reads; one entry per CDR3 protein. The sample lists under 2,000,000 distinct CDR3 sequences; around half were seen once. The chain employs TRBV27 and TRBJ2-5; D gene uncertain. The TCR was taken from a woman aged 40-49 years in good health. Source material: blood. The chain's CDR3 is CASSHTRPGETQYF. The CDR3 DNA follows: TGTGCCAGCAGCCACACCCGCCCTGGGGAGACCCAGTACTTC.